This T cell receptor (beta chain) was sequenced during a study of esophageal squamous cell carcinoma under preoperative chemotherapy. Turning to the study itself: Both tumor-infiltrating lymphocytes and peripheral blood T cells had their TCR repertoires profiled.

Each CDR3 protein is one row after TCRdb ran MiXCR on the PCR reads. The table lists fewer than 20,000 distinct CDR3 sequences, about 43% of them singletons. The sample's time point: after preoperative PTX-NDP chemotherapy. Before surgery, patients were given preoperative paclitaxel-nedaplatin chemotherapy. The CDR3 is 12 amino acids. CDR1 is DFQATT, CDR2 SNEGSKA, per germline (reference sequence). Trimming at V came to 2 bases and at J to 3 bases, leaving 1 base not matched to a gene. The source is a human donor with esophageal squamous cell carcinoma. The donor label of this sample is uncertain. This chain uses TRBV20-1 with TRBJ2-7, with TRBD1 matching 7 bases. The sample was taken from a patient given preoperative chemotherapy. CDR3: CSARRDSYEQYF. The CDR3 coding sequence is TGCAGTGCTAGAAGGGACAGCTACGAGCAGTACTTC.